This is a list of T cell receptor beta chains from one sample in a study of cytomegalovirus exposure and HLA in healthy donors. The protocol was immunoSEQ multiplex PCR, while the TCRdb copy is restricted to in-frame clones and leaves out a portion. The sample includes approximately 160,000 clones, around 68% of them seen just once. The sequenced material came from PBMCs. These receptors were collected from a woman in her forties in good health and CMV-seropositive. Each CDR3 is given with its conserved first and last residue. Each record gives: V gene, J gene, clone size, D gene, CDR3 DNA, CDR3 protein. A D gene is named only where the DNA matches it firmly. The listing skips clone size in some rows; elsewhere it reads once, few, many or a size class.

>TRBV18|TRBJ2-2|.|TRBD1
TGTGCCAGCTCACCCCTGATGTCCGGGACAGGGACCGGGGAGCTGTTTTTT
CASSPLMSGTGTGELFF
>TRBV4-1|TRBJ2-5|.|.
TGCGCCAGCAGCCAAGATCCACGACAGGCGTTGGAGACCCAGTACTTC
CASSQDPRQALETQYF
>TRBV6-5|TRBJ2-7|.|TRBD1
TGTGCCAGCAGTCCTTACTACGGGACAGACTACGAGCAGTACTTC
CASSPYYGTDYEQYF
>TRBV10-3|TRBJ2-3|few|.
TGTGCCACCGCTTGGAGTACAGATACGCAGTATTTT
CATAWSTDTQYF
>TRBV5-1|TRBJ2-2|few|TRBD2
TGCGCCAGCAGCTTGCTTCCCCGTCGGACTAGCGGGGGGGCGGTGGCCGGGGAGCTGTTTTTT
CASSLLPRRTSGGAVAGELFF
>TRBV28|TRBJ2-2|.|TRBD1
TGTGCCAGCAGCTTCGGACAGGGGAACACCGGGGAGCTGTTTTTT
CASSFGQGNTGELFF
>TRBV5-4|TRBJ2-2|.|.
TGTGCCAGCAGCCGCGGAGCTGGCACCGGGGAGCTGTTTTTT
CASSRGAGTGELFF
>TRBV6-5|TRBJ1-2|.|TRBD1
TGTGCCAGCTCTGGGACAGGGAACTATGGCTACACCTTC
CASSGTGNYGYTF
>TRBV19|TRBJ2-5|.|TRBD1
TGTGCCAGTAGTACTCCCGACAGGGATGCCACCCAGTACTTC
CASSTPDRDATQYF
>TRBV6-1|TRBJ2-7|.|TRBD2
TGTGCCAGCAGTGAAGTGGGAGCGGGAGGAGTTCAGCAGTACTTC
CASSEVGAGGVQQYF
>TRBV2|TRBJ2-7|.|.
TGTGCCAGCGCGACAGGCTACGAGCAGTACTTC
CASATGYEQYF
>TRBV5-4|TRBJ2-1|.|TRBD2
TGTGCCGTCACGGGGCTAGCGGACAACTCCTACAATGAGCAGTTCTTC
CAVTGLADNSYNEQFF
>TRBV14|TRBJ2-7|.|.
TGTGCCAGCAGCCAAGATTTAACAGGGAGGACTAGGACGGCGGGGCAGTACTTC
CASSQDLTGRTRTAGQYF
>TRBV28|TRBJ2-1|.|TRBD2
TGTGCCAGCAGTACCCAGACTAGCGGGAGGTTCGGGGAGCAGTTCTTC
CASSTQTSGRFGEQFF
>TRBV7-9|TRBJ2-3|few|.
TGTGCCAGCAGCCTAGGAGGGATTGCTGATACGCAGTATTTT
CASSLGGIADTQYF
>TRBV18|TRBJ2-5|few|TRBD2
TGTGCCAGCTCCCAAGGAGGGACTAGCGTAGAGACCCAGTACTTC
CASSQGGTSVETQYF
>TRBV4-3|TRBJ2-1|.|TRBD2
TGCGCCAGCAGCCAAGGACGCGGGAGCCTTTACAATGAGCAGTTCTTC
CASSQGRGSLYNEQFF
>TRBV4-1|TRBJ2-7|few|.
TGCGCCAGCAGCCAAGATCGTCTAGACGAGCAGTACTTC
CASSQDRLDEQYF
>TRBV18|TRBJ2-7|once|.
TGTGCCAGCTCAGGGGAGCTCTCCTACGAGCAGTACTTC
CASSGELSYEQYF
>TRBV5-4|TRBJ2-1|once|.
TGTGCCAGCAGCTTGGGAGCGAGAACAACGGACAATGAGCAGTTCTTC
CASSLGARTTDNEQFF